This passage covers 13 T cell receptor beta chains from one sample sequenced in a study of neurological immune-mediated disorders (dated by TCRdb to between 2018 and 2021). Library preparation employed 5' RACE. Sequencing instrument: Illumina HiSeq 2500. TCRdb reworked the public reads: Q25 trimming with fastp, MiXCR clone assembly, productive beta chains retained. A single entry per CDR3 protein holds the most common genes and DNA from its merged rows. In all, the sample holds tens of thousands of distinct CDR3 sequences, and about 9.7% of those were seen once. 1.5% to 2% of the sample rests with the top ten. Input material: PBMCs. The receptor source for this set is a man aged 50 to 59 in good health.

This clonotype was seen more than once but under ten times. The chain carries TRBV7-3 and TRBJ2-3, with D possibly TRBD2 on 5 matching bases. The CDR3 is made up of 13 amino acids. Trimming removed 8 bases from V and 6 bases from J, with 15 bases in between. Germline CDR1 and CDR2: SGHTA and FQGTGA. CDR3 DNA sequence: TGTGCCAGCGGGCTAATCGGGGAGGATACGCAGTATTTT. Translating it yields CASGLIGEDTQYF. The full variable domain, rest sourced from reference TRBV7-3 and TRBJ2-3, is GAGVSQTPSNKVTEKGKYVELRCDPISGHTALYWYRQSLGQGPEFLIYFQGTGAADDSGLPNDRFFAVRPEGSVSTLKIQRTERGDSAVYLCASGLIGEDTQYFGPGTRLTVL.

About this clonotype: This may come from a read error, since a much larger clone is one base off. The chain uses TRBV6-5 and TRBJ1-6; 7 nucleotides agree with TRBD1. Germline V gives CDR1 MNHEY, CDR2 SVGAGI. The CDR3 covers 14 residues. CDR3 region: CASSRQGENSPPHF. The CDR3 nucleotides are TGTGCCAGCAGTCGACAGGGTGAAAATTCACCCCCCCACTTT.

This clonotype was counted ten times or more. V gene TRBV4-1 combines with J gene TRBJ2-7; maybe TRBD1 (6 bases). Per germline, CDR1 MGHRA and CDR2 YSYEKL. The CDR3 has 13 amino acids. The germline V and J ends were trimmed by 2 bases and 3 bases, with 8 bases remaining between them. The DNA for the CDR3 is TGCGCCAGCAGCCAACAGGACAGCTACGAGCAGTACTTC. The encoded protein is CASSQQDSYEQYF.

This clonotype was detected ten times or more. The chain couples TRBV5-1 to TRBJ2-7; D is possibly TRBD1 (5 bases). The V gene's germline CDR1 is SGHRS and CDR2 YFSETQ. The CDR3 spans 14 residues. V was cut by 0 bases and J by 7 bases, with 14 bases left in between. The CDR3 DNA follows: TGCGCCAGCAGCTTGGGGACATCGACTGGGGAGCAGTACTTC. Translation gives CASSLGTSTGEQYF.

This clonotype was counted ten times or more. The rearrangement joins TRBV7-9 to TRBJ2-3, with 7 bases that match TRBD2. CDR1 is SEHNR, CDR2 FQNEAQ, per germline (reference sequence). Trimming cost V 4 bases and J 3 bases; bases outside gene matches: 4. The length of the CDR3 is 14 residues. The CDR3 bases are TGTGCCAGCAGCTGGGACTACGATACAGATACGCAGTATTTT. Its translation: CASSWDYDTDTQYF.

In its sample, this clonotype was seen many times. The chain uses TRBV5-1 and TRBJ2-7; 8 bases align to TRBD1. The CDR3 runs 14 residues. The V segment lost 4 bases and the J segment 5 bases; nucleotides outside the gene matches: 8. The germline CDR1 and CDR2 sequences are SGHRS and YFSETQ. The CDR3 DNA follows: TGCGCCAGCAGCACCGTACAGGGGGATAACGAGCAGTACTTC. Amino acids: CASSTVQGDNEQYF.

This clonotype came up many times. The gene calls are TRBV5-1 and TRBJ1-6; 10 bases align to TRBD1. V was clipped by 0 bases and J by 10 bases; unmatched bases: 4. The germline V gene has CDR1 SGHRS and CDR2 YFSETQ. The CDR3 sequence is 15 residues long. For the CDR3, the DNA is TGCGCCAGCAGCTTGGAGGGACAGGGGTGGTCACCCCTCCACTTT. It is translated as CASSLEGQGWSPLHF. Full variable domain (missing parts from reference TRBV5-1 and TRBJ1-6): KAGVTQTPRYLIKTRGQQVTLSCSPISGHRSVSWYQQTPGQGLQFLFEYFSETQRNKGNFPGRFSGRQFSNSRSEMNVSTLELGDSALYLCASSLEGQGWSPLHFGNGTRLTVT.

This clonotype was detected a few times. The gene calls are TRBV5-1 and TRBJ2-1; D call uncertain. Looked up from germline, CDR1 is SGHRS and CDR2 is YFSETQ. V shed 0 bases and J shed 0 bases, with 4 bases lying between them. The CDR3 has 14 residues. The CDR3 spells CASSLESSYNEQFF. The CDR3 bases are TGCGCCAGCAGCTTGGAAAGCTCCTACAATGAGCAGTTCTTC.

The rearrangement joins TRBV6-1 to TRBJ1-1; the match to TRBD1 covers 10 bases. J lost 4 bases, V lost 4 bases, and 6 bases had no gene match. CDR1 is MNHNS, CDR2 SASEGT, per germline. The CDR3 consists of 15 residues. The DNA of the CDR3 is TGTGCCAGCAGTGGAAGGGACAGGGGATTCACTGAAGCTTTCTTT. This codes for CASSGRDRGFTEAFF.

This clonotype was seen repeatedly, ten times or more. The chain joins TRBV4-2 to TRBJ2-1; TRBD2 matches at 9 bases. Trimming took 1 base from V and 3 from J; bases not matched to a gene: 1. The germline CDR1 and CDR2 sequences are LGHNA and YNFKEQ. The CDR3 extends over 15 amino acids. DNA of the CDR3: TGTGCCAGCAGCCAAGGCGGGGGGGGCTACAATGAGCAGTTCTTC. Its protein product is CASSQGGGGYNEQFF.

This clonotype was detected ten times or more. The rearrangement uses TRBV28 and TRBJ1-4; possibly TRBD1 for D (5 bases). V dropped 5 bases and J dropped 8 bases, with 9 bases sitting between them. The germline V gene has CDR1 MDHEN and CDR2 SYDVKM. The CDR3 covers 12 residues. CDR3 loop: CASSQGQEKLFF. CDR3 in DNA: TGTGCCAGCAGTCAAGGACAAGAAAAACTGTTTTTT.

Ten or more counts support this clonotype. The chain combines TRBV4-1 with TRBJ2-2; D gene ambiguous. This CDR3 has 14 amino acids. CDR1 MGHRA and CDR2 YSYEKL come from the germline V gene. V shed 4 bases and J shed 1 base, with 7 bases lying between them. The CDR3 DNA is TGCGCCAGCAGCCCTCAGATGAACACCGGGGAGCTGTTTTTT. Protein sequence: CASSPQMNTGELFF.

This clonotype was seen ten or more times. The chain recombines TRBV6-6 with TRBJ2-3; TRBD2 agrees at 8 bases. In germline, CDR1 is MNHNY, CDR2 SVGAGI (reference sequence). The CDR3 has 16 residues. V gave up 2 bases and J gave up 4 bases; unmatched junction bases: 8. CDR3 nucleotide sequence: TGTGCCAGCAGTTACGGTTGGGCGGGGGGACCAGATACGCAGTATTTT. This encodes CASSYGWAGGPDTQYF.